This paragraph reports one T cell receptor (beta chain). Antigen unknown. This entry is derived from a study of monozygotic twins with inflammatory bowel disease. Regarding the study as a whole: Among twins, concordant and discordant pairs did not differ in repertoire similarity, possibly from limited power.

TCRdb re-called the 5' RACE reads and gives one entry per CDR3 protein, without DNA. The data include over 110,000 distinct CDR3 sequences; the top ten clones carry under 2.5%. The CDR3 runs to 15 residues. Germline V CDR1 and CDR2: MNHEY, SMNVEV (reference sequence). The sequence was obtained from a human donor with ulcerative colitis or Crohn's disease, or a healthy co-twin of an affected twin (not recorded which). The chain carries TRBV27 and TRBJ1-5; TCRdb proposes TRBD1, but this gene call is untestable without DNA. Sequences were obtained from blood. CDR3 sequence reads: CASSYPGTGRQPQHF.